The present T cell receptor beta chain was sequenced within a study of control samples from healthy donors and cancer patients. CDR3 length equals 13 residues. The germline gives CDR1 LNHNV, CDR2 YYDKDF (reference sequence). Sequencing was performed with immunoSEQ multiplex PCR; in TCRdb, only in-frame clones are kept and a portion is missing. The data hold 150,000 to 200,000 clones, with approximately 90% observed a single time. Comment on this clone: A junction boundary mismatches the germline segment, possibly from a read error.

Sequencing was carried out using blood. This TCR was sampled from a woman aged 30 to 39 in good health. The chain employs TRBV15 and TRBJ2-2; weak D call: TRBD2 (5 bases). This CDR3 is CATSSSFTGKLFF. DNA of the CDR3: TGTGCCACCAGCAGCAGCTTCACCGGGAAGCTGTTTTTT.